The clone carrying this TCR beta chain appeared a few times. As yet, its antigen is unknown. This entry belongs to a study of a mutant IDH1 vaccine in newly diagnosed glioma. About the study: Sex among treated patients split about 60% male, roughly 40% female; mean age was around 40 years. Radiotherapy, temozolomide, or both had been given previously, and both were given to most.

Whole-study results and caveats: Pseudoprogression seemed unrelated to changes in top peripheral T cell clonotypes.

Regarding time point: baseline, week 1 (first vaccination visit). Treatment reported: pre-vaccination baseline after standard-of-care therapy. This CDR3 is 13 amino acids long. V dropped 9 bases and J dropped 6; count of bases not matched to a gene: 7. The germline gives CDR1 LNHDA, CDR2 SQIVND (reference sequence). Profiling relied on immunoSEQ multiplex PCR, and the TCRdb table lists in-frame clones only, not all of them. The sample carries 80,000 to 100,000 clones, around 80% recorded once. This TCR was sampled from a man aged 35 to 55 with glioma. The sequencing used PBMCs, collected from a glioma patient treated with radiotherapy, temozolomide or both. The J gene is TRBJ1-4, the V gene TRBV19, with 7 bases that match TRBD1. The DNA for the CDR3 is TGTGCCAGCTCCCGGGACAGAGATGAAAAACTGTTTTTT. Translating gives CASSRDRDEKLFF.